These 28 T cell receptor beta chains were sequenced from one sample in a study of regulatory T cells in long-lasting Graves disease (dated by TCRdb to about 2021). The library came from multiplex PCR. The sequencing machine was an Illumina HiSeq 4000. iRepertoire HTBI primers and Arm-PCR amplification of CDR3 regions were used to construct TCR beta libraries. TCRdb reworked the public reads: Q25 trimming with fastp, MiXCR clone assembly, productive beta chains retained. Identical CDR3 protein sequences are pooled into one entry, listed with their most common genes and DNA. The sample table lists under 700,000 distinct CDR3 sequences, approximately 16% of them with a count of one. Around a quarter of the sample belongs to the ten largest clones. What this sample's time point label stands for: newly diagnosed GD, antithyroid drugs for less than 3 months. RNA was extracted from PBMCs in TRIzol for both TCR sequencing and RNA sequencing.

The data were also submitted as part of a second study, on T cells in Graves' hyperthyroidism and ophthalmopathy.

Source: peripheral blood mononuclear cells (PBMCs), taken at new diagnosis, from a patient treated with antithyroid drugs. These receptors were taken from a woman aged 35 to 60 with Graves disease. Donor details come from another sample of the same person, matched by shared clones.

The sample holds many counts of this clonotype. This chain joins TRBV13 and TRBJ2-7; no definite D call. CDR1 is PRHDT and CDR2 is FYEKMQ in the germline V gene (reference sequence). The CDR3 covers 12 residues. The V gene lost 5 bases and the J gene lost 3 bases, with 8 bases spanning the gap. CDR3 nucleotides: TGTGCCAGCAGCACACTTGGCTACGAGCAGTACTTC. This sequence encodes CASSTLGYEQYF.

As DNA, the CDR3 is TGTGCCTGGAGCCCCGGTGGGGGGCGTACCGGGGAGCTGTTTTTT. Its protein product is CAWSPGGGRTGELFF. V is TRBV30 and J is TRBJ2-2; D could derive from TRBD1 or TRBD2 (6 bases each). Germline V CDR1 and CDR2: GTSNPN, SVGIG (reference sequence). The CDR3 has 15 residues. Trimming stripped 3 bases from V and 5 bases from J, with 16 bases between.

This clonotype was observed a few times. The V and J genes are TRBV5-1 and TRBJ1-5; tentative D call: TRBD1 (6 bases). The length of the CDR3 is 17 residues. Looked up from germline, CDR1 is SGHRS and CDR2 is YFSETQ. V dropped 0 bases and J dropped 1 base, with 14 bases sitting between them. The CDR3 DNA is TGCGCCAGCAGCTTGGAGGGTGTAGGGGGGAGCAATCAGCCCCAGCATTTT. Translated, it gives CASSLEGVGGSNQPQHF.

This clonotype has at least ten counts. The rearrangement links TRBV6-1 to TRBJ2-5; 9 bases agree with TRBD2. Germline V gene sequence: CDR1 MNHNS, CDR2 SASEGT. The V and J ends lost 7 bases and 2 bases, in that order; junction bases with no gene match: 5. This CDR3 has 14 residues. In DNA form, the CDR3 reads TGTGCCAGCATCGCGGGGGGGGTGCAAGAGACCCAGTACTTC. This gives the protein CASIAGGVQETQYF.

CDR3 region: CASRGQGASYGYTF. CDR3 bases: TGTGCCAGCAGAGGACAGGGGGCCTCCTATGGCTACACCTTC. This rearrangement joins TRBV3-1 to TRBJ1-2; 11 positions match TRBD1. The CDR3 sequence is 14 residues long. The V segment lost 6 bases and the J segment 4 bases; nucleotides outside the gene matches: 4. The germline V gene has CDR1 LGHDT and CDR2 YNNKEL (reference sequence).

This rearrangement joins TRBV12-3 or TRBV12-4 to TRBJ2-2, with D hard to call. The CDR3 consists of 13 residues. V gave up 5 bases and J gave up 7 bases, with 11 bases separating them. CDR3 residues: CASSPGGLGELFF. In nucleotides, the CDR3 is TGTGCCAGCAGTCCCGGTGGGCTCGGGGAGCTGTTTTTT.

CDR3 DNA: TGTGCTCTGGAACGAAGGTATGGCTACACCTTC. Translation: CALERRYGYTF. The rearrangement links TRBV30 to TRBJ1-2; no clear D gene. CDR1 and CDR2 (germline): GTSNPN, SVGIG (reference sequence). This CDR3 spans 11 amino acids.

Turning to this clonotype: This sequence may be a read error, since a much larger clone differs from it by one base. This CDR3 is missing its conserved last phenylalanine or tryptophan, likely due to a read error. The rearrangement joins TRBV12-5 to TRBJ1-5, with TRBD1 matching over 9 bases. The V gene end was trimmed by 5 bases and the J gene end by 1 base; junction bases not matched to a gene: 3. CDR3 length: 15 amino acids. The germline V gene encodes CDR1 LGHNT and CDR2 FRNRAP. Here the CDR3 reads CASGRTGASNQPQHS. The CDR3 DNA reads as TGTGCTAGTGGTCGGACAGGGGCCAGCAATCAGCCCCAGCATTCT.

This clonotype was seen at least ten times. The gene calls are TRBV11-2 and TRBJ2-3; D is possibly TRBD1 (6 bases). Trimming pared 4 bases from V and 4 bases from J, leaving 15 bases between. The germline CDR1 and CDR2 sequences are SGHAT and FQNNGV. The CDR3 is 15 amino acids. The CDR3 here is CASSSQGVVADTQYF. The DNA for the CDR3 is TGTGCCAGCAGCTCACAGGGAGTCGTTGCAGATACGCAGTATTTT. The whole variable domain, filled in from reference TRBV11-2 and TRBJ2-3, reads EAGVAQSPRYKIIEKRQSVAFWCNPISGHATLYWYQQILGQGPKLLIQFQNNGVVDDSQLPKDRFSAERLKGVDSTLKIQPAKLEDSAVYLCASSSQGVVADTQYFGPGTRLTVL.

A single count supports this clonotype. The chain joins TRBV7-6 to TRBJ1-1; tentative D call: TRBD1 (5 bases). The CDR3 totals 14 residues. The V gene lost 2 bases and the J gene lost 4 bases, with 11 bases spanning the gap. From germline, CDR1 is SGHVS and CDR2 FNYEAQ. The CDR3 DNA follows: TGTGCCAGCAGCTTAACCAGGGACGGCACTGAAGCTTTCTTT. Translating gives CASSLTRDGTEAFF.

This clonotype was detected a few times. The chain combines TRBV5-1 with TRBJ2-5, with D tentatively TRBD1 (6 bases). The length of the CDR3 is 14 residues. Germline values: CDR1 SGHRS, CDR2 YFSETQ. Deletions cut 2 bases from V and 5 bases from J, with 13 bases between. CDR3 coding DNA: TGCGCCAGCAGCTTAACAGGGCGAATGGAGACCCAGTACTTC. It specifies CASSLTGRMETQYF.

With respect to this clonotype: A single base separates this from a much larger clone, so it may be a read error. The rearrangement joins TRBV6-1 to TRBJ2-3, with D perhaps given as TRBD1 or TRBD2 (5 bases each). This CDR3 is 12 amino acids long. Germline V gene lookup returns CDR1 MNHNS and CDR2 SASEGT. CDR3 sequence reads: CASSLSTPREYF. DNA for the CDR3: TGTGCCAGCAGTCTCTCGACCCCCAGGGAGTACTTC.

Points on this clonotype: A read error may be the cause here, since a much bigger clone is one base away. This sequence joins TRBV5-1 and TRBJ2-1; 7 bases line up with TRBD1. Germline trimming cut 6 bases from V and 5 bases from J; bases unmatched to any gene: 17. Germline V gene data show CDR1 as SGHRS and CDR2 as YFSETQ. The CDR3 extends over 17 amino acids. The DNA for the CDR3 is TGCGCCAGCAACCCCCTCCCCACAGGGGCCATTCACAATGAGCAGTTCTTC. As protein: CASNPLPTGAIHNEQFF. Using reference TRBV5-1 and TRBJ2-1 for the parts outside the CDR3, the full variable domain is KAGVTQTPRYLIKTRGQQVTLSCSPISGHRSVSWYQQTPGQGLQFLFEYFSETQRNKGNFPGRFSGRQFSNSRSEMNVSTLELGDSALYLCASNPLPTGAIHNEQFFGPGTRLTVL.

The table lists this clonotype with a few counts. The chain employs TRBV4-1 and TRBJ2-3; 11 bases map to TRBD2. V lost 1 base, J lost 7 bases, and 4 bases stayed unmatched. Per germline, CDR1 MGHRA and CDR2 YSYEKL. The CDR3 has 15 residues. The DNA for the CDR3 is TGCGCCAGCAGCCAAGGTAGCGGGGGGGCATATACGCAGTATTTT. Its translation is CASSQGSGGAYTQYF.

The table lists this clonotype with many counts. This chain links TRBV28 with TRBJ2-7; D assignment may be TRBD1 or TRBD2 (5 bases each). This CDR3 is built from 13 residues. Per germline, CDR1 MDHEN and CDR2 SYDVKM. Trimming took off 6 bases at V and 9 bases at J, with 18 bases between the two ends. The CDR3 loop is CASSRDGASGQYF. As DNA, the CDR3 is TGTGCCAGCAGCCGGGACGGAGCCTCGGGGCAGTACTTC.

The chain combines TRBV4-1 with TRBJ1-2; D uncertain. This CDR3 has 15 residues. Trimming pared 3 bases from V and 6 bases from J, leaving 17 bases between. Germline CDR1 reads MGHRA; CDR2 reads YSYEKL. DNA for the CDR3: TGCGCCAGCAGCCATGTAGGAGGGAAGTTAAATGGCTACACCTTC. This gives the protein CASSHVGGKLNGYTF.

Many counts were recorded for this clonotype. The chain carries TRBV11-3 and TRBJ2-5; 10 bases fit TRBD2. This CDR3 is 16 amino acids long. V was pared by 2 bases and J by 4 bases, with 7 bases of the junction left unmatched. CDR1 and CDR2 from the germline V gene are SGHNT and YENEEA. Written as DNA, the CDR3 is TGTGCCAGCAGCTTACTAGCGGGGGCTCAAGGAGAGACCCAGTACTTC. This codes for CASSLLAGAQGETQYF. The variable domain in full, completed from reference TRBV11-3 and TRBJ2-5, reads EAGVVQSPRYKIIEKKQPVAFWCNPISGHNTLYWYLQNLGQGPELLIRYENEEAVDDSQLPKDRFSAERLKGVDSTLKIQPAELGDSAVYLCASSLLAGAQGETQYFGPGTRLLVL.

This clonotype was recorded many times. The chain combines TRBV12-3 or TRBV12-4 with TRBJ2-1; 7 bases fit TRBD2. This CDR3 spans 13 amino acids. V was pared by 5 bases and J by 6 bases, with 4 bases of the junction left unmatched. The CDR3 region is CASSNRGVNEQFF. The CDR3 DNA sequence: TGTGCCAGCAGTAACCGGGGGGTCAATGAGCAGTTCTTC.

This clonotype was counted many times. The chain has TRBV9 and TRBJ1-1; D remains ambiguous. CDR1 is SGDLS and CDR2 is YYNGEE in the germline V gene. Trimming left V 2 bases short and J 3 bases short, with 8 bases between. The CDR3 sequence is 13 residues long. The CDR3 is CASSVGGDTEAFF. CDR3 bases: TGTGCCAGCAGCGTCGGCGGGGACACTGAAGCTTTCTTT.

The table lists this clonotype with a few counts. This chain connects TRBV15 to TRBJ2-1, with D perhaps TRBD2 (6 bases). The V gene lost 1 base and the J gene lost 6 bases, with 13 bases spanning the gap. The CDR3 runs 15 residues. Germline CDR1 is LNHNV and CDR2 is YYDKDF (reference sequence). The CDR3 sequence: CATSRGGERFNEQFF. CDR3 coding DNA: TGTGCCACCAGCAGAGGCGGGGAGCGGTTCAATGAGCAGTTCTTC. Filled out from reference TRBV15 and TRBJ2-1, the complete variable domain reads DAMVIQNPRYQVTQFGKPVTLSCSQTLNHNVMYWYQQKSSQAPKLLFHYYDKDFNNEADTPDNFQSRRPNTSFCFLDIRSPGLGDTAMYLCATSRGGERFNEQFFGPGTRLTVL.

This clonotype was recorded many times. This chain uses TRBV29-1 with TRBJ2-3; TRBD2 agrees at 9 bases. The germline V gene has CDR1 SQVTM and CDR2 ANQGSEA. V lost 4 bases, J lost 2 bases, and 7 bases stayed unmatched. The CDR3 totals 15 residues. CDR3 protein: CSVVNLAGSTDTQYF. The CDR3 bases are TGCAGCGTTGTGAACCTAGCGGGGTCCACAGATACGCAGTATTTT.

This clonotype has ten or more counts. This chain uses TRBV10-3 with TRBJ1-5; no reliable D call. Looked up from germline, CDR1 is ENHRY and CDR2 is SYGVKD. Trimming shortened V by 0 bases and J by 4 bases, and 10 bases separated the two germline ends. The CDR3 has 15 amino acids. CDR3 DNA: TGTGCCATCAGTGAGTCGACTCCGTTAAATCAGCCCCAGCATTTT. As protein: CAISESTPLNQPQHF.

Ten or more counts support this clonotype. At one end the junction does not follow the germline gene, possibly because of a read error. The genes are TRBV11-2 and TRBJ1-2, with no clear D. The CDR3 spans 15 residues. In germline, CDR1 is SGHAT, CDR2 FQNNGV. The CDR3 loop reads CASSLDPASNYGYTF. CDR3 bases: TGTGCCAGCAGTTTAGATCCCGCAAGCAACTATGGCTACACCTTC.

This clonotype turned up a few times. The gene calls are TRBV20-1 and TRBJ2-5; D uncertain. Germline V lookup: CDR1 DFQATT, CDR2 SNEGSKA (reference sequence). V lost 5 bases and J lost 4, with 17 bases in between. The CDR3 spans 14 residues. In DNA form, the CDR3 reads TGCAGTGCTCCCCCTGATCCAGCTGCAGAGACCCAGTACTTC. Its protein is CSAPPDPAAETQYF.

V and J are TRBV6-1 and TRBJ2-7, with D tentatively TRBD1 or TRBD2 (5 bases each). V was pared by 6 bases and J by 7 bases, with 10 bases between. Germline V gene lookup returns CDR1 MNHNS and CDR2 SASEGT. This CDR3 has 11 amino acids. CDR3 residues: CASRDGGEQYF. DNA of the CDR3: TGTGCCAGCAGGGATGGGGGAGAGCAGTACTTC.

This clonotype was detected a few times. This sequence joins TRBV30 and TRBJ1-5; no definite D call. Per germline, CDR1 GTSNPN and CDR2 SVGIG (reference sequence). The CDR3 contains 17 residues. Trimming took off 0 bases at V and 3 bases at J, with 18 bases between the two ends. The CDR3 reads CAWSVLKDIGYNQPQHF. Here the CDR3 DNA reads TGTGCCTGGAGTGTACTAAAAGACATCGGCTACAATCAGCCCCAGCATTTT.

This clonotype was recorded a few times. The V gene is TRBV11-2, the J gene TRBJ2-2; 7 nucleotides line up with TRBD2. After removal of 4 bases from V and 1 base from J, the junction contained 3 bases not matched to a gene. This CDR3 has 15 amino acids. Germline CDR1 reads SGHAT; CDR2 reads FQNNGV. CDR3 DNA sequence: TGTGCCAGCAGCTCCTGGGGGGGGAACACCGGGGAGCTGTTTTTT. It is translated as CASSSWGGNTGELFF.

The V call is TRBV29-1, the J call TRBJ2-5; D possibly corresponds to TRBD2 (5 bases). This CDR3 is 12 amino acids long. Looked up from germline, CDR1 is SQVTM and CDR2 is ANQGSEA. Trimming left V 7 bases short and J 0 bases short, with 9 bases between. In DNA, the CDR3 is TGCAGCGCGAGGGAGTACCAAGAGACCCAGTACTTC. Residues: CSAREYQETQYF.